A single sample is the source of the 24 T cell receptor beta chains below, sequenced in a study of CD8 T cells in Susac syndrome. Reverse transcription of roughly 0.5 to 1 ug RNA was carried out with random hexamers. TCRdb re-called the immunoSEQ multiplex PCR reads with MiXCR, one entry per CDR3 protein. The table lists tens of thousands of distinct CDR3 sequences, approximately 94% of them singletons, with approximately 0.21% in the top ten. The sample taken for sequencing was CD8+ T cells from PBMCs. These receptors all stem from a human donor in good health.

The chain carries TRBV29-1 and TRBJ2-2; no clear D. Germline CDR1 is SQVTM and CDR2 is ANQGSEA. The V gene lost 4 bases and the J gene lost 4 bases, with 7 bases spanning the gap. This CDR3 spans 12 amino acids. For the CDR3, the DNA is TGCAGCGTTGCCTATTCCACCGGGGAGCTGTTTTTT. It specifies CSVAYSTGELFF.

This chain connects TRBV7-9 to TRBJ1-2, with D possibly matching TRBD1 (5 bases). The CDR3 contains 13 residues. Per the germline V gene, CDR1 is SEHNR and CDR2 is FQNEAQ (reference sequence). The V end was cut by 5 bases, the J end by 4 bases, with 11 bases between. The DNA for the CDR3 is TGTGCCAGCAGCCACGGGGGGAGCTATGGCTACACCTTC. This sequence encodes CASSHGGSYGYTF.

The CDR3 spells CATSTGAYNEQFF. As DNA, the CDR3 is TGTGCCACCAGCACCGGGGCTTACAATGAGCAGTTCTTC. The rearrangement links TRBV15 to TRBJ2-1; either TRBD1 or TRBD2 may supply D (5 bases each). Germline V lookup: CDR1 LNHNV, CDR2 YYDKDF (reference sequence). The length of the CDR3 is 13 residues. V lost 4 bases to trimming and J lost 4 bases, with 8 bases between them.

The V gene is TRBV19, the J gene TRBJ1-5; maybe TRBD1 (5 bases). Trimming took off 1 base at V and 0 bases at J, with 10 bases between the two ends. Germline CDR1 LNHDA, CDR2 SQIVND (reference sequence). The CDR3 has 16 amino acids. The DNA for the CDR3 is TGTGCCAGTAGTATAGCTAGCAGGGCTAGCAATCAGCCCCAGCATTTT. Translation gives CASSIASRASNQPQHF.

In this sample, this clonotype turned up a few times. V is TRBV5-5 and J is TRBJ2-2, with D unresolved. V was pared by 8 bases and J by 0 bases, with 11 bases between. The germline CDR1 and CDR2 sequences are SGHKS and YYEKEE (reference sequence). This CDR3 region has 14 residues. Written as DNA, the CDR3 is TGTGCCAGGCTATTACGGTCGAACACCGGGGAGCTGTTTTTT. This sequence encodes CARLLRSNTGELFF.

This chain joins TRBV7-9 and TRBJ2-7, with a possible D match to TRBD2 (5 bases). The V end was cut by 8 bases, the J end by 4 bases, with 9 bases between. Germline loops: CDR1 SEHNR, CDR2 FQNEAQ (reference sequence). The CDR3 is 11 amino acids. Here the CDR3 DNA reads TGTGCCAGCGGCTCGGGATACGAGCAGTACTTC. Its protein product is CASGSGYEQYF.

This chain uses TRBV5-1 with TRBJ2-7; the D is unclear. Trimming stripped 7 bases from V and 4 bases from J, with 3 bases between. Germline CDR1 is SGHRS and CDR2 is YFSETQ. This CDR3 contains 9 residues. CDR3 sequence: CASGYEQYF. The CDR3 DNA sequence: TGCGCCAGCGGGTACGAGCAGTACTTC.

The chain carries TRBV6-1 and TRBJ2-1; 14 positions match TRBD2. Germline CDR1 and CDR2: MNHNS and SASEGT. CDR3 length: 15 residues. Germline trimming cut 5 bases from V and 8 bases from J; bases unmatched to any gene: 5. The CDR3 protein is CASSKTSGGADEQFF. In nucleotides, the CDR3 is TGTGCCAGCAGTAAGACTAGCGGGGGGGCCGATGAGCAGTTCTTC.

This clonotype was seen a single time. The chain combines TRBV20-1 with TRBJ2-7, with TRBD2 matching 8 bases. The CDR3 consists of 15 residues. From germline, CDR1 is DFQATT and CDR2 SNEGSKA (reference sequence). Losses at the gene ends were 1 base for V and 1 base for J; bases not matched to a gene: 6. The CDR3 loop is CSARAIRGGSYEQYF. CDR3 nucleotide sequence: TGCAGTGCTAGAGCAATCCGGGGGGGGTCCTACGAGCAGTACTTC.

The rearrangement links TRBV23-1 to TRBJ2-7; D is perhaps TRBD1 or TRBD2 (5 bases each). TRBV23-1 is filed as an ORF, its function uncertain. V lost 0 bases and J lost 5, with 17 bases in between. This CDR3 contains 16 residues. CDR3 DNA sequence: TGCGCCAGCAGTCAATCGGTCCGGGGCTCGGTGGACGAGCAGTACTTC. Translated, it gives CASSQSVRGSVDEQYF.

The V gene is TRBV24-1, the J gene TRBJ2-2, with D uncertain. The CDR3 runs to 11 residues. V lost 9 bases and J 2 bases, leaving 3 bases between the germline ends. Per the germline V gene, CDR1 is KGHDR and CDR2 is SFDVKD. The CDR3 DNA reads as TGTGCCACCCAAAACACCGGGGAGCTGTTTTTT. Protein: CATQNTGELFF.

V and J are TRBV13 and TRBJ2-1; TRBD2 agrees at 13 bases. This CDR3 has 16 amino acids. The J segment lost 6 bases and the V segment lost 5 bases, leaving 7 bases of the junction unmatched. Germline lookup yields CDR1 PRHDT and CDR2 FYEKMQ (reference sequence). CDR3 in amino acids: CASSGWGLAGTNEQFF. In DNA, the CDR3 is TGTGCCAGCAGCGGATGGGGACTAGCGGGGACCAATGAGCAGTTCTTC.

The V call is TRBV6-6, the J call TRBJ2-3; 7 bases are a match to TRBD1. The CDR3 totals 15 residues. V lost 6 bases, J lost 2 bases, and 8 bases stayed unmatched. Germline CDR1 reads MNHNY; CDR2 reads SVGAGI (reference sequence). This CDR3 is CASSTWDRVTDTQYF. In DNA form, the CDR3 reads TGTGCCAGCAGCACCTGGGACAGAGTCACAGATACGCAGTATTTT.

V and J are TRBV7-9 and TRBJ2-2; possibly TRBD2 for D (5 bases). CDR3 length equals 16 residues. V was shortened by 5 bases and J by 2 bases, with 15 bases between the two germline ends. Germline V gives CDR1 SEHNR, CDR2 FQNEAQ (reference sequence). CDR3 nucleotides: TGTGCCAGCAGCAAAGCGTGGACTCCTAACACCGGGGAGCTGTTTTTT. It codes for CASSKAWTPNTGELFF.

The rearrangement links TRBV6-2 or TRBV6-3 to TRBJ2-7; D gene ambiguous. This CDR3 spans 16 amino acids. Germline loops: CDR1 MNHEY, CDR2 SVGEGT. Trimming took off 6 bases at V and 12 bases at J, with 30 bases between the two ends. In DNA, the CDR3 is TGTGCCAGCAGCGACCTTACTATGGGCATCGGTGTTCGTCCGTACTTC. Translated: CASSDLTMGIGVRPYF.

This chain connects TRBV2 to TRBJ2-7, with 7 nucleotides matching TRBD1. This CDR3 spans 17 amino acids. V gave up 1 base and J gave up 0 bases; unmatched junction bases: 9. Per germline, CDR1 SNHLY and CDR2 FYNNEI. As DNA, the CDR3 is TGTGCCAGCAGTGAAGTGGGGACCGGGACAGACTCCTACGAGCAGTACTTC. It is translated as CASSEVGTGTDSYEQYF. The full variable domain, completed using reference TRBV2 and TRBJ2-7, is EPEVTQTPSHQVTQMGQEVILRCVPISNHLYFYWYRQILGQKVEFLVSFYNNEISEKSEIFDDQFSVERPDGSNFTLKIRSTKLEDSAMYFCASSEVGTGTDSYEQYFGPGTRLTVT.

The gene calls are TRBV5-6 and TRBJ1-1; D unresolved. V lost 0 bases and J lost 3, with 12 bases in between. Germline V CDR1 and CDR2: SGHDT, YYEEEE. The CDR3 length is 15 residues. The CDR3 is CASSLAATVDTEAFF. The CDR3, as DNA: TGTGCCAGCAGCTTGGCGGCGACGGTGGACACTGAAGCTTTCTTT.

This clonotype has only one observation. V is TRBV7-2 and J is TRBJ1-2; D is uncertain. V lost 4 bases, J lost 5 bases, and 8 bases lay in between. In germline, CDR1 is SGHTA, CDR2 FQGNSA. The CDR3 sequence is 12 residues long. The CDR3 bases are TGTGCCAGCAGCTCGGACCCTTATGGCTACACCTTC. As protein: CASSSDPYGYTF.

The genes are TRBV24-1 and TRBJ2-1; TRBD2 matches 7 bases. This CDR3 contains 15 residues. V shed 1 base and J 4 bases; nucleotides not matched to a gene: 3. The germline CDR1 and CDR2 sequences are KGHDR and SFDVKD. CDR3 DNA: TGTGCCACCAGTGATTTATCGCGGGGGTACAATGAGCAGTTCTTC. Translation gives CATSDLSRGYNEQFF.

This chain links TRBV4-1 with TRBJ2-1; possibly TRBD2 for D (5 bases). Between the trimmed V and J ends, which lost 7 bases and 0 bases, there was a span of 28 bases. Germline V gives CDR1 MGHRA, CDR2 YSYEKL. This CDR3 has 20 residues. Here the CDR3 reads CASTSSDWERGLSSYNEQFF. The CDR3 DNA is TGCGCCAGCACCTCAAGCGACTGGGAGCGAGGATTAAGCTCCTACAATGAGCAGTTCTTC.

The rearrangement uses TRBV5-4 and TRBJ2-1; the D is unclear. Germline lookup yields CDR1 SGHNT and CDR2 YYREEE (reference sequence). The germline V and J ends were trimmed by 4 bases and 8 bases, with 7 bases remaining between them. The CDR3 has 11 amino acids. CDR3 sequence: CASSLGHEQFF. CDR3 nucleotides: TGTGCCAGCAGCCTAGGACATGAGCAGTTCTTC.

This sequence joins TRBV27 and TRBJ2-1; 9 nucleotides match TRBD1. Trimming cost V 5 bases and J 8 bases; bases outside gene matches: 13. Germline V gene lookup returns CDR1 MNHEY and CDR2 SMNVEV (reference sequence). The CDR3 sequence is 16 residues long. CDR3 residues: CASSLTGTGNGDEQFF. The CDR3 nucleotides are TGTGCCAGCAGTCTAACCGGGACAGGGAACGGCGATGAGCAGTTCTTC.

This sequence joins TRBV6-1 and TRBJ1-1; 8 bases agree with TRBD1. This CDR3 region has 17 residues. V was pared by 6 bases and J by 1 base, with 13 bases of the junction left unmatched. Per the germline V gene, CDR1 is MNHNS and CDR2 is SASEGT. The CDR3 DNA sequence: TGTGCCAGCAGACCGGACAGGGACAAACCTTGGAACACTGAAGCTTTCTTT. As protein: CASRPDRDKPWNTEAFF.

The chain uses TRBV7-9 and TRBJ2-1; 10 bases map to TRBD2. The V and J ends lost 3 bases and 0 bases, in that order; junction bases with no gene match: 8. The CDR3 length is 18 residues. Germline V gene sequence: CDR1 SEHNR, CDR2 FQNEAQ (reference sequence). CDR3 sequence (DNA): TGTGCCAGCAGCTTGCGGCTAGCGGGGGACGACTCCTACAATGAGCAGTTCTTC. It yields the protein CASSLRLAGDDSYNEQFF.